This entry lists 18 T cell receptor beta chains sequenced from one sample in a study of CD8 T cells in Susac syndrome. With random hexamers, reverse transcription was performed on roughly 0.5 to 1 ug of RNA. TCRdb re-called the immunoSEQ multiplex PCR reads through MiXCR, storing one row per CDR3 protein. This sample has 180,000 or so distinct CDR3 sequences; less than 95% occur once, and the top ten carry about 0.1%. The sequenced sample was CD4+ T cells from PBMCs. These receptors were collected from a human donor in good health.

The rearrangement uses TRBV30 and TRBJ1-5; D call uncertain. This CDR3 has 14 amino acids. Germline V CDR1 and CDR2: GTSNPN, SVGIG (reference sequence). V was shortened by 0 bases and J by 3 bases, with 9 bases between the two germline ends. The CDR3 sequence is CAWSVGLFNQPQHF. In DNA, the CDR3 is TGTGCCTGGAGTGTAGGCCTTTTCAATCAGCCCCAGCATTTT.

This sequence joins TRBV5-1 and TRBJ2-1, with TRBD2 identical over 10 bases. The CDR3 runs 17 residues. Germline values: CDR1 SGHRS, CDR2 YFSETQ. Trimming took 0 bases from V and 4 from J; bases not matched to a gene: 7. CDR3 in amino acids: CASSLGLTSGTYNEQFF. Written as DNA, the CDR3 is TGCGCCAGCAGCTTGGGACTAACTAGCGGGACTTACAATGAGCAGTTCTTC. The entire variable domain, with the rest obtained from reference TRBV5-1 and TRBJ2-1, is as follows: KAGVTQTPRYLIKTRGQQVTLSCSPISGHRSVSWYQQTPGQGLQFLFEYFSETQRNKGNFPGRFSGRQFSNSRSEMNVSTLELGDSALYLCASSLGLTSGTYNEQFFGPGTRLTVL.

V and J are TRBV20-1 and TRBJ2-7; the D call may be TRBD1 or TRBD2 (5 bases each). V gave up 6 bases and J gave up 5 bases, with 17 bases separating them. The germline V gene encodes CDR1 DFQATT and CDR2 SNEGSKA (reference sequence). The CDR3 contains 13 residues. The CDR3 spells CSAPVGESDEQYF. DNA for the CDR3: TGCAGTGCCCCGGTGGGGGAGAGCGACGAGCAGTACTTC.

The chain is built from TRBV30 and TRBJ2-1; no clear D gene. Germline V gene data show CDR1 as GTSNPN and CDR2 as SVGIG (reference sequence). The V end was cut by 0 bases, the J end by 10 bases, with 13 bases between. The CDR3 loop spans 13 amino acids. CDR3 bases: TGTGCCTGGAGTGTATCGGGCCCCGGGGAGCAGTTCTTC. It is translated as CAWSVSGPGEQFF. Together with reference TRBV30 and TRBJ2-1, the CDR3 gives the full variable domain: SQTIHQWPATLVQPVGSPLSLECTVEGTSNPNLYWYRQAAGRGLQLLFYSVGIGQISSEVPQNLSASRPQDRQFILSSKKLLLSDSGFYLCAWSVSGPGEQFFGPGTRLTVL.

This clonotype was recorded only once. In DNA, the CDR3 is TGCAGCGTGGGGGACAGGGGGGACACTGAAGCTTTCTTT. Translation gives CSVGDRGDTEAFF. The rearrangement joins TRBV29-1 to TRBJ1-1; TRBD1 agrees at 11 bases. This CDR3 spans 13 amino acids. Trimming removed 6 bases from V and 3 bases from J; junction bases left unmatched: 3. The germline gives CDR1 SQVTM, CDR2 ANQGSEA.

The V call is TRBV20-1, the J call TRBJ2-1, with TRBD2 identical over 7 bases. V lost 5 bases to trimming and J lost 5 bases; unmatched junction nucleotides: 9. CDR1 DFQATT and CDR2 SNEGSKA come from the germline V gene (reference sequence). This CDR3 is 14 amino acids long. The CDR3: CSAGDYWTNNEQFF. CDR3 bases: TGCAGTGCTGGGGACTACTGGACTAACAATGAGCAGTTCTTC.

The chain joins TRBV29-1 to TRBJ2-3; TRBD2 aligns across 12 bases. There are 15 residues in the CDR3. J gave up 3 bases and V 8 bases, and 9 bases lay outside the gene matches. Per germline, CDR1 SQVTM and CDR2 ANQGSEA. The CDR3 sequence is CSTQTGTSGTDTQYF. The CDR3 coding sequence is TGCAGCACACAGACTGGGACTAGCGGGACAGATACGCAGTATTTT.

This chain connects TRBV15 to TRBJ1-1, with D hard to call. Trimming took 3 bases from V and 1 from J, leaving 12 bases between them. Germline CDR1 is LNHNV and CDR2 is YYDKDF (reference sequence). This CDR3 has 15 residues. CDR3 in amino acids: CATSRRSLGNTEAFF. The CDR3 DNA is TGTGCCACCAGCAGGAGGTCTTTAGGGAACACTGAAGCTTTCTTT.

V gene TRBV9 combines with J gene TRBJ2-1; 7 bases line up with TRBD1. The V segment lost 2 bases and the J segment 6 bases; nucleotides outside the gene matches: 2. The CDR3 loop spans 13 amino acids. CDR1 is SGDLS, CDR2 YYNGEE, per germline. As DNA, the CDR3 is TGTGCCAGCAGCGTTGACAGGGCCAATGAGCAGTTCTTC. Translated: CASSVDRANEQFF.

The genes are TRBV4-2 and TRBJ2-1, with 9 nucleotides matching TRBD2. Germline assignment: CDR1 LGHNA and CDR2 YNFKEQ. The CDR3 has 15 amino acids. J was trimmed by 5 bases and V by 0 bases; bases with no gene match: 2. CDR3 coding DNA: TGTGCCAGCAGCCAAGAGAAGCGGGGGGACAATGAGCAGTTCTTC. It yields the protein CASSQEKRGDNEQFF.

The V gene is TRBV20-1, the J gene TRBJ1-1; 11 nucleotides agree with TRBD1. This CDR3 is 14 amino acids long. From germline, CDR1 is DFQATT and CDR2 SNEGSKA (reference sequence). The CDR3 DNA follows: TGCAGACAGGGGACAGGGGGAATGGTCAAGACAGCTTTCTTT. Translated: CRQGTGGMVKTAFF.

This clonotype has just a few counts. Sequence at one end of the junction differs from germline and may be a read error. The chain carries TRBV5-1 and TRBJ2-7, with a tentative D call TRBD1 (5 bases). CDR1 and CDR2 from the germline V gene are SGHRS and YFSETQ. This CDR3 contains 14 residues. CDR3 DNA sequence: TGTGCCAGCAGTTTGGGGCCAGGGTCCTACGAGCAGTACTTC. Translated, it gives CASSLGPGSYEQYF.

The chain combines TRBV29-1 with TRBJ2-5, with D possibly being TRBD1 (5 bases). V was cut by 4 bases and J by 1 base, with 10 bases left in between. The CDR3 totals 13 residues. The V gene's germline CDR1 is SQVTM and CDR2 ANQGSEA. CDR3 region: CSVAPTAQETQYF. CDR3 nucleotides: TGCAGCGTTGCCCCGACAGCCCAAGAGACCCAGTACTTC.

The CDR3 reads CASSYLTGTAYEQYF. The CDR3 coding sequence is TGTGCCAGCAGTTACCTTACAGGGACCGCCTACGAGCAGTACTTC. The chain carries TRBV6-5 and TRBJ2-7, with D possibly TRBD1 on 6 matching bases. V was trimmed by 2 bases and J by 2 bases, leaving 13 bases between them. This CDR3 contains 15 residues. Per the germline V gene, CDR1 is MNHEY and CDR2 is SVGAGI.

For the CDR3, the DNA is TGTGCCAGCAGCGTAGGCGCGTATCAGCCCCAGCATTTT. Encoded protein: CASSVGAYQPQHF. The chain carries TRBV9 and TRBJ1-5; no definite D call. CDR3 length equals 13 residues. The ends were cut back, 0 bases at V and 5 bases at J, with 6 bases in the middle. CDR1 is SGDLS, CDR2 YYNGEE, per germline.

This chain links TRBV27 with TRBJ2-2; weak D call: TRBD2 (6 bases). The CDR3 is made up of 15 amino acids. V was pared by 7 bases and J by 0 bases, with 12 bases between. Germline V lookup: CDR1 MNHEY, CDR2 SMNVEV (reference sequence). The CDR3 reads CASMRGRANTGELFF. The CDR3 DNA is TGTGCCAGCATGCGGGGCAGGGCGAACACCGGGGAGCTGTTTTTT.

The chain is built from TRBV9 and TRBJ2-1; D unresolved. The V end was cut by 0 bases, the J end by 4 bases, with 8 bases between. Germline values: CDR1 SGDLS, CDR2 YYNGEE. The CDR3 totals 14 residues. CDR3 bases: TGTGCCAGCAGCGTAGCTACAGCTTACAATGAGCAGTTCTTC. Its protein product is CASSVATAYNEQFF.

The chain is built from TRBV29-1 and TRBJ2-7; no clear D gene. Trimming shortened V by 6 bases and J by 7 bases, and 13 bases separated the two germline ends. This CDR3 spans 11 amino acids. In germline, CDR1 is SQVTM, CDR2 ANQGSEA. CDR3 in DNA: TGCAGCGTGGGGTCGGCGGTAGAGCAGTACTTC. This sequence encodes CSVGSAVEQYF.